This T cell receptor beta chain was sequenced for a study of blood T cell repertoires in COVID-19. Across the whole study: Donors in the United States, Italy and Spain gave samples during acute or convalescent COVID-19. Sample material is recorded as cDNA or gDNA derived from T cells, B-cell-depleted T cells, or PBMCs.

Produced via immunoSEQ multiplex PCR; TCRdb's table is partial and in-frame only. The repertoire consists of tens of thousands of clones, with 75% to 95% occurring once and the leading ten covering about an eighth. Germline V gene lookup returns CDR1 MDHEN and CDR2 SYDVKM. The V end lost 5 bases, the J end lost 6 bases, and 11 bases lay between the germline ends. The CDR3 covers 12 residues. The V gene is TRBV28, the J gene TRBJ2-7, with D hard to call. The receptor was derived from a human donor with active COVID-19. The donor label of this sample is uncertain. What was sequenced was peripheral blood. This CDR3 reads CASSQTSGEQYF. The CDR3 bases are TGTGCCAGCAGTCAAACATCTGGCGAGCAGTACTTC. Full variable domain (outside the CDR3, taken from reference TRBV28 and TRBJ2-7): DVKVTQSSRYLVKRTGEKVFLECVQDMDHENMFWYRQDPGLGLRLIYFSYDVKMKEKGDIPEGYSVSREKKERFSLILESASTNQTSMYLCASSQTSGEQYFGPGTRLTVT.